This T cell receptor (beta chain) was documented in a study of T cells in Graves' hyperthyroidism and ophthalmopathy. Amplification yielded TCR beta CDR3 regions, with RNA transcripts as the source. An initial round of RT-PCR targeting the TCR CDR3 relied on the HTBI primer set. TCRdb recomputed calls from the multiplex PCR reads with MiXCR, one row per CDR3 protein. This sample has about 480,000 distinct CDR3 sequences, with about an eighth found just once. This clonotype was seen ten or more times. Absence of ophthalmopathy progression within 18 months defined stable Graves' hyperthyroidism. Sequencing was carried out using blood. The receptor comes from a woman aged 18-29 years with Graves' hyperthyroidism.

In DNA, the CDR3 is TGCAGCGGCACTTCAGGGGGGACTGAAGCTTTCTTT. This sequence encodes CSGTSGGTEAFF. The chain couples TRBV29-1 to TRBJ1-1, with 7 nucleotides matching TRBD1. The germline V gene encodes CDR1 SQVTM and CDR2 ANQGSEA. The CDR3 sequence is 12 residues long. The ends lost 7 bases at V and 5 bases at J; junction bases unmatched: 7.